This entry is about one T cell receptor beta chain. This record comes from a study of blood T cell repertoires in COVID-19. As originally analysed: Amplifying reference gene primers gave estimates of nucleated cell counts. The data were produced by immunoSEQ multiplex PCR, yet TCRdb's version contains in-frame clones alone and is incomplete. V and J calls and clone size come straight from that table; D and trimming were deduced from the DNA. The data contain approximately 480,000 clones, roughly 89% of them singletons. Sample: peripheral blood. The clonotype comes from a man aged 18 to 30 with COVID-19, enrolled during active disease.

The CDR3 sequence is CASSFPLGSYEQYF. The CDR3 DNA reads TGTGCCAGCAGTTTCCCCCTGGGCAGCTACGAGCAGTACTTC. V and J are TRBV28 and TRBJ2-7; unclear D gene. CDR1 MDHEN and CDR2 SYDVKM come from the germline V gene. Trimming took off 3 bases at V and 3 bases at J, with 12 bases between the two ends. The CDR3 runs to 14 residues. Full variable domain (outside the CDR3, taken from reference TRBV28 and TRBJ2-7): DVKVTQSSRYLVKRTGEKVFLECVQDMDHENMFWYRQDPGLGLRLIYFSYDVKMKEKGDIPEGYSVSREKKERFSLILESASTNQTSMYLCASSFPLGSYEQYFGPGTRLTVT.